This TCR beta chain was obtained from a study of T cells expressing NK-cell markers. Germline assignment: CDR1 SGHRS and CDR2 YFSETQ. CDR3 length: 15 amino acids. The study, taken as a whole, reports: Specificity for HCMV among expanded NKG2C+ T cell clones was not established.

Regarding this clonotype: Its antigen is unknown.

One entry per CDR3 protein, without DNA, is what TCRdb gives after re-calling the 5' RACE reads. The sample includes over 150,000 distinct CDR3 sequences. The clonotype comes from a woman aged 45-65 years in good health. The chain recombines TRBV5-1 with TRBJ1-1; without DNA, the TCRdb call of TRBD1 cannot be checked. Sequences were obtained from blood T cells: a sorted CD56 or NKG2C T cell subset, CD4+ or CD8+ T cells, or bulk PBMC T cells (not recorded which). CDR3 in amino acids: CASSTLQGMNTEAFF.